Listed below are T cell receptor beta chains from one sample, sequenced in a study of T cells in pancreatic ductal adenocarcinoma. TCRdb's copy holds only in-frame clones and misses some; the assay was immunoSEQ multiplex PCR. The top ten clones hold under 3.5% of a sample with around 100,000 clones, nearly 95% of them seen once. Sequenced: PBMCs. These receptors all come from a human donor with pancreatic ductal adenocarcinoma. CDR3s include the opening cysteine and the closing phenylalanine or tryptophan. Clone sizes are given selectively: once, few, many, or a class where the clone is expanded.

size	V	J	CDR3
.	TRBV2	TRBJ2-3	CASSKQGTDTDTQYF
.	TRBV7-3	TRBJ2-5	CASSLQGSGTTQETQYF
.	TRBV15	TRBJ1-5	CATSRESGGNQPQHF
.	TRBV18	TRBJ2-7	CASSPPSEEQYF
few	TRBV4-1	TRBJ2-5	CASSQVSGRGQETQYF
.	TRBV18	TRBJ1-1	CASSPAGGMNTEAFF
.	TRBV28	TRBJ2-5	CASGRQDQETQYF
.	TRBV4-1	TRBJ2-7	CASSQTAGGQYF
.	TRBV7-8	TRBJ2-1	CASSLRALSGGGRVGNEQFF
once	TRBV27	TRBJ2-3	CASSLLASGDTQYF
.	TRBV5-4	TRBJ2-3	CASSYSGGIPISTDTQYF
.	TRBV18	TRBJ2-2	CASSPGLADTGELFF
.	TRBV4-2	TRBJ1-5	CASSQEYGRNSNQPQHF
.	TRBV25-1	TRBJ1-1	CASSDRGEGNTEAFF
.	TRBV2	TRBJ2-2	CASKGTNTGELFF
.	TRBV5-1	TRBJ2-7	CASSFRGQGYEQYF
.	TRBV10-2	TRBJ1-2	CASGGRAGGSLGYGYTF
.	TRBV28	TRBJ2-1	CASSSASWESDEQFF
.	TRBV27	TRBJ2-2	CASSSSVTSGTGELFF
.	TRBV6-6	TRBJ2-3	CASSPREGDTQYF
.	TRBV9	TRBJ1-1	CASSVGGHTEAFF
.	TRBV28	TRBJ2-7	CATKREWHEQYF
once	TRBV12-2	TRBJ2-7	CASRYQDRAVEQYF
.	TRBV18	TRBJ2-7	CASSAGTSNLYEQYF
.	TRBV19	TRBJ2-2	CASFGTNTGELFF
.	TRBV6-4	TRBJ2-7	CASSDSVYGRGAYEQYF
.	TRBV28	TRBJ1-4	CASSPPPWMDSEREKLFF
.	TRBV7-2	TRBJ1-2	CASSLALGQWDGYTF
.	TRBV12-5	TRBJ2-1	CASGLSLSNEQFF
medium-sized	TRBV18	TRBJ1-4	CASSPGQGEKLFF
.	TRBV5-4	TRBJ2-3	CASSSKSTSGVTDTQYF
.	TRBV9	TRBJ2-3	CASSVSRADTQYF
.	TRBV4-2	TRBJ2-2	CASSQVRESGELFF